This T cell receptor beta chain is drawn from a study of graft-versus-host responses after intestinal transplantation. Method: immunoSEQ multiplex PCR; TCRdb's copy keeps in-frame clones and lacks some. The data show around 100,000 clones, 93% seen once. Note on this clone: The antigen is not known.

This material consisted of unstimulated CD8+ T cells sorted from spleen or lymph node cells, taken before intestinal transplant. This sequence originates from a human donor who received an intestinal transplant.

The CDR3: CASSVDGTAYNEQFF. In DNA, the CDR3 is TGTGCCAGCAGCGTAGATGGGACAGCCTACAATGAGCAGTTCTTC. The chain joins TRBV9 to TRBJ2-1; 7 positions agree with TRBD1. Germline CDR1 reads SGDLS; CDR2 reads YYNGEE. The J segment lost 2 bases and the V segment lost 0 bases, leaving 2 bases of the junction unmatched. This CDR3 is built from 15 residues.